This TCR beta chain was identified in a study of Tregs in tolerant kidney transplant recipients. Worth noting for this clone: The target antigen is unknown.

Data came from immunoSEQ multiplex PCR; TCRdb stores just in-frame clones and leaves some out. The table has tens of thousands of clones, roughly 90% seen once. Mixed chimerism was transient after nonmyeloablative marrow transplants from related graft donors. Thawed PBMCs were FACS-sorted into unstimulated CD4+CD25+CD127- regulatory T cells, CD4+CD25- non-regulatory cells, CD4 and CD8 cells. The study, taken as a whole, reports: Activated donor B cell expansion appeared to reveal the most relevant donor-specific TCRbeta repertoire. Findings come from small patient numbers and require larger validation.

The CDR3 has 17 residues. The germline CDR1 and CDR2 sequences are MGHDK and SYGVNS. The V and J ends lost 1 base and 3 bases, in that order; junction bases with no gene match: 9. Sequences were derived from CD4+ T cells from blood (PBMCs), sampled 24 months after the transplant. V and J are TRBV25-1 and TRBJ2-3; 8 nucleotides agree with TRBD2. This TCR came from a human patient who received a combined kidney and bone marrow transplant. Some T cells may possibly be graft donor cells. The CDR3 here is CASSESGGGGPTDTQYF. DNA for the CDR3: TGTGCCAGCAGTGAATCCGGGGGGGGAGGGCCAACAGATACGCAGTATTTT.